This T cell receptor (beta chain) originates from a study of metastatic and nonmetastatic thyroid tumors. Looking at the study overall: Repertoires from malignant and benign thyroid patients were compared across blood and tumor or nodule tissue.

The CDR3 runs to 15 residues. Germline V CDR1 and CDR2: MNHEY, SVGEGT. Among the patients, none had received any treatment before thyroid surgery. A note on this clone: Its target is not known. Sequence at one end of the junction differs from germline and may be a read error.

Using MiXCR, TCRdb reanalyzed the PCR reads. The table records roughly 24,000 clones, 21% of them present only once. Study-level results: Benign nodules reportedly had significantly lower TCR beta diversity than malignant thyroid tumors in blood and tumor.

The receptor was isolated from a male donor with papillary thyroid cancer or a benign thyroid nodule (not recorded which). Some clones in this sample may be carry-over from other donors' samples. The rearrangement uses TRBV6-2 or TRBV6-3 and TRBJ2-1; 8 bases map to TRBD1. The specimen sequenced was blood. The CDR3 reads CASRFQDRVVDEQFF. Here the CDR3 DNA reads TGTGCCAGCAGATTCCAGGACAGGGTCGTAGATGAGCAATTCTTC.